Shown below are 28 T cell receptor beta chains from a single sample sequenced in a study of T cell responses to AZD1222 COVID-19 vaccine. Sequencing used immunoSEQ multiplex PCR; TCRdb keeps in-frame clones, though not all of them. The sample has 70,000 to 75,000 clones, around three quarters seen once; the top ten hold around 50%. Sequenced here: peripheral blood, sampled 28 days after the second AZD1222 dose. The receptors stem from an adult who received the AZD1222 COVID-19 vaccine.

V usage is TRBV7-8 and J usage is TRBJ1-1; possible D gene TRBD1, 6 bases. The V gene lost 5 bases and the J gene lost 1 base, with 14 bases spanning the gap. This CDR3 region has 15 residues. Germline loops: CDR1 SGHVS, CDR2 FQNEAQ. CDR3 sequence: CASSPSGGPNTEAFF. DNA for the CDR3: TGTGCCAGCAGCCCCTCTGGGGGGCCGAACACTGAAGCTTTCTTT.

This chain links TRBV28 with TRBJ2-7; weak D call: TRBD1 (5 bases). The CDR3 runs to 16 residues. Trimming stripped 5 bases from V and 1 base from J, with 18 bases between. The germline V gene has CDR1 MDHEN and CDR2 SYDVKM. The CDR3: CASSHGHPQLSYEQYF. In DNA form, the CDR3 reads TGTGCCAGCAGTCACGGACATCCCCAATTATCCTACGAGCAGTACTTC.

J is TRBJ2-1 and V is TRBV5-1; no firm D call. From germline, CDR1 is SGHRS and CDR2 YFSETQ. V dropped 6 bases and J dropped 8 bases, with 18 bases sitting between them. This CDR3 is 14 amino acids long. DNA of the CDR3: TGCGCCAGCACAATAAGTGGCAGGACGGATGAGCAGTTCTTC. This translates into CASTISGRTDEQFF.

The V call is TRBV7-9, the J call TRBJ1-1, with unresolved D. Germline CDR1 and CDR2: SEHNR and FQNEAQ (reference sequence). V was shortened by 1 base and J by 0 bases, with 6 bases between the two germline ends. The CDR3 is 14 residues long. CDR3 sequence: CASSLVQMNTEAFF. The DNA of the CDR3 is TGTGCCAGCAGCTTAGTCCAGATGAACACTGAAGCTTTCTTT.

The rearrangement joins TRBV18 to TRBJ2-5; D is unresolved. Trimming shortened V by 0 bases and J by 1 base, and 6 bases separated the two germline ends. Germline loops: CDR1 KGHSH, CDR2 LQKENI. This CDR3 contains 14 residues. Here the CDR3 DNA reads TGTGCCAGCTCACCACCGTACCTCCAAGAGACCCAGTACTTC. It yields the protein CASSPPYLQETQYF.

This chain connects TRBV4-2 to TRBJ1-3, with a tentative D call TRBD1 (6 bases). V gave up 1 base and J gave up 1 base, with 11 bases separating them. This CDR3 has 16 amino acids. Germline CDR1 and CDR2: LGHNA and YNFKEQ. The CDR3 region has the DNA TGTGCCAGCAGCCAAGTTACCGGGACATCTGGAAACACCATATATTTT. Protein sequence: CASSQVTGTSGNTIYF.

The chain has TRBV19 and TRBJ2-3, with a possible D match to TRBD2 (6 bases). CDR3 size: 15 residues. The V and J ends lost 1 base and 0 bases respectively, with 8 bases between them. Germline V gives CDR1 LNHDA, CDR2 SQIVND (reference sequence). CDR3 sequence reads: CASSIGGTSTDTQYF. The CDR3 nucleotides are TGTGCCAGTAGTATAGGGGGGACTAGCACAGATACGCAGTATTTT.

This chain connects TRBV7-8 to TRBJ1-5, with a tentative D call TRBD1 (5 bases). The CDR3 sequence is 13 residues long. Looked up from germline, CDR1 is SGHVS and CDR2 is FQNEAQ. The V end was cut by 3 bases, the J end by 7 bases, with 10 bases between. CDR3 coding DNA: TGTGCCAGCAGCTTTGGGGGGAACCAGCCCCAGCATTTT. Amino acids: CASSFGGNQPQHF. The entire variable domain, with the rest obtained from reference TRBV7-8 and TRBJ1-5, is as follows: GAGVSQSPRYKVAKRGQDVALRCDPISGHVSLFWYQQALGQGPEFLTYFQNEAQLDKSGLPSDRFFAERPEGSVSTLKIQRTQQEDSAVYLCASSFGGNQPQHFGDGTRLSIL.

This clone was observed a few times. The chain combines TRBV28 with TRBJ1-1, with D perhaps TRBD1 (5 bases). CDR1 MDHEN and CDR2 SYDVKM come from the germline V gene. The CDR3 consists of 14 residues. Trimming took 3 bases from V and 4 from J, leaving 12 bases between them. Here the CDR3 reads CASSLGRRGTEAFF. The DNA of the CDR3 is TGTGCCAGCAGTTTGGGCCGGAGGGGCACTGAAGCTTTCTTT.

This chain links TRBV5-6 with TRBJ2-3; TRBD2 matches at 12 bases. The CDR3 spans 18 residues. Germline loops: CDR1 SGHDT, CDR2 YYEEEE. J gave up 2 bases and V 1 base, and 8 bases lay outside the gene matches. The CDR3: CASSLPSGRAFNTDTQYF. The CDR3 DNA reads as TGTGCCAGCAGCTTGCCTAGCGGGAGGGCCTTCAACACAGATACGCAGTATTTT.

In DNA, the CDR3 is TGTGCCAGCGCCACCTTTAGCACCGGGGAGCTGTTTTTT. Its protein product is CASATFSTGELFF. This chain uses TRBV7-8 with TRBJ2-2; D gene ambiguous. V was shortened by 8 bases and J by 4 bases, with 11 bases between the two germline ends. CDR3 length: 13 amino acids. Germline assignment: CDR1 SGHVS and CDR2 FQNEAQ.

The rearrangement links TRBV6-5 to TRBJ2-3, with 11 bases identical to TRBD2. CDR3 length: 14 amino acids. The trim removed 8 bases at V and 4 bases at J, leaving 5 bases unmatched. From germline, CDR1 is MNHEY and CDR2 SVGAGI. The CDR3 bases are TGTGCCAGCCTCTTAGCGGGGGGGCCAGATACGCAGTATTTT. It encodes CASLLAGGPDTQYF.

This sequence joins TRBV27 and TRBJ2-7; no clear D gene. Germline values: CDR1 MNHEY, CDR2 SMNVEV (reference sequence). CDR3 size: 13 residues. The V gene lost 2 bases and the J gene lost 4 bases, with 9 bases spanning the gap. For the CDR3, the DNA is TGTGCCAGCAGTTTAGGCCTAAGGTACGAGCAGTACTTC. This codes for CASSLGLRYEQYF.

This rearrangement joins TRBV11-3 to TRBJ2-1; D unclear. CDR3 length equals 13 residues. The V end lost 4 bases, the J end lost 5 bases, and 9 bases lay between the germline ends. CDR1 and CDR2 from the germline V gene are SGHNT and YENEEA. The CDR3 nucleotides read TGTGCCAGCAGCTCCCCCCGGGACAATGAGCAGTTCTTC. This codes for CASSSPRDNEQFF.

The chain couples TRBV7-9 to TRBJ2-5; tentatively, D is TRBD1 (5 bases). Trimming took 5 bases from V and 2 from J, leaving 15 bases between them. The CDR3 runs 15 residues. From germline, CDR1 is SEHNR and CDR2 FQNEAQ (reference sequence). CDR3 sequence (DNA): TGTGCCAGCAGCATCAGACTGCGACAGCAAGAGACCCAGTACTTC. Protein sequence: CASSIRLRQQETQYF.

The J gene is TRBJ2-1, the V gene TRBV6-6, with TRBD2 identical over 14 bases. The ends lost 5 bases at V and 5 bases at J; junction bases unmatched: 8. This CDR3 is 17 amino acids long. Germline loops: CDR1 MNHNY, CDR2 SVGAGI (reference sequence). The CDR3 reads CASSHPPGLAGDNEQFF. CDR3 bases: TGTGCCAGCAGTCATCCACCGGGACTAGCGGGAGACAATGAGCAGTTCTTC.

This rearrangement joins TRBV3-1 (or the pseudogene TRBV3-2) to TRBJ1-4; D remains ambiguous. Trimming took 4 bases from V and 5 from J, leaving 14 bases between them. The CDR3 is made up of 15 amino acids. The germline gives CDR1 LGHDT, CDR2 YNNKEL (reference sequence). DNA for the CDR3: TGTGCCAGCAGCCCCACGGTGGGGTCGAATGAAAAACTGTTTTTT. This translates into CASSPTVGSNEKLFF.

The rearrangement links TRBV6-5 to TRBJ1-1; the D gene is possibly TRBD1 (6 bases). CDR1 MNHEY and CDR2 SVGAGI come from the germline V gene. The CDR3 has 14 residues. Deletions cut 0 bases from V and 2 bases from J, with 7 bases between. CDR3 nucleotides: TGTGCCAGCAGTTACTCGGACAGCAACACTGAAGCTTTCTTT. It is translated as CASSYSDSNTEAFF.

The chain recombines TRBV5-1 with TRBJ2-7; 9 bases are a match to TRBD1. The V gene end was trimmed by 4 bases and the J gene end by 5 bases; junction bases not matched to a gene: 10. Germline lookup yields CDR1 SGHRS and CDR2 YFSETQ. There are 15 residues in the CDR3. The CDR3 spells CASSVPGTGSDEQYF. CDR3 coding DNA: TGCGCCAGCAGCGTCCCCGGGACAGGGAGTGACGAGCAGTACTTC.

The chain has TRBV28 and TRBJ1-2, with TRBD1 identical over 7 bases. The CDR3 runs to 13 residues. Losses at the gene ends were 5 bases for V and 4 bases for J; bases not matched to a gene: 4. CDR1 and CDR2 (germline): MDHEN, SYDVKM. CDR3 amino acids: CASSSRGAYGYTF. As DNA, the CDR3 is TGTGCCAGCAGTAGCAGGGGGGCCTATGGCTACACCTTC.

The chain uses TRBV4-2 and TRBJ1-6; D not certain. V was pared by 1 base and J by 7 bases, with 8 bases between. The V gene's germline CDR1 is LGHNA and CDR2 YNFKEQ. The CDR3 runs 14 residues. The CDR3 loop reads CASSQGYGNSPLHF. CDR3 in DNA: TGTGCCAGCAGCCAAGGCTACGGGAATTCACCCCTCCACTTT.

The J gene is TRBJ1-2, the V gene TRBV2; D might be TRBD1 (5 bases). With 4 bases removed from V and 1 base from J, the gap between germline ends came to 19 bases. The CDR3 is 17 residues long. CDR1 and CDR2 from the germline V gene are SNHLY and FYNNEI. The CDR3, as DNA: TGTGCCAGCAGTGCCGGGACCCAGACCACCTATAACTATGGCTACACCTTC. Amino acid sequence: CASSAGTQTTYNYGYTF.

The genes are TRBV7-9 and TRBJ2-1; tentative D call: TRBD2 (6 bases). The CDR3 is 15 residues long. CDR1 SEHNR and CDR2 FQNEAQ come from the germline V gene (reference sequence). Trimming shortened V by 5 bases and J by 2 bases, and 13 bases separated the two germline ends. CDR3 residues: CASSPTSLAYNEQFF. The CDR3 DNA is TGTGCCAGCAGCCCTACTAGCTTGGCCTACAATGAGCAGTTCTTC.

The genes are TRBV27 and TRBJ2-7; TRBD1 matches 9 bases. The germline V gene encodes CDR1 MNHEY and CDR2 SMNVEV (reference sequence). The CDR3 consists of 16 residues. V was clipped by 5 bases and J by 4 bases; unmatched bases: 12. CDR3 nucleotide sequence: TGTGCCAGCAGTCCCCCAATCCGGGACAGGGCGTACGAGCAGTACTTC. Encoded protein: CASSPPIRDRAYEQYF.

This clone has just a few counts. The V gene is TRBV20-1, the J gene TRBJ2-1, with D hard to call. The CDR3 runs to 12 residues. Germline CDR1 reads DFQATT; CDR2 reads SNEGSKA (reference sequence). With 3 bases removed from V and 7 bases from J, the gap between germline ends came to 10 bases. The CDR3 coding sequence is TGCAGTGCTAGTGAAGGTCCTAATGAGCAGTTCTTC. Translation gives CSASEGPNEQFF.

The sample holds a few counts of this clone. The J gene is TRBJ2-5, the V gene TRBV7-9; 7 positions agree with TRBD1. With 5 bases clipped from V and 5 bases from J, the junction kept 14 bases outside the gene matches. CDR1 is SEHNR and CDR2 is FQNEAQ in the germline V gene (reference sequence). The CDR3 length is 16 residues. Here the CDR3 reads CASSPALTGSVETQYF. The CDR3 DNA sequence: TGTGCCAGCAGCCCCGCATTGACAGGGTCCGTTGAGACCCAGTACTTC.

This clone appeared a single time. The chain carries TRBV7-2 and TRBJ1-5, with D hard to call. The CDR3 runs to 14 residues. V was pared by 1 base and J by 3 bases, with 7 bases between. CDR1 and CDR2 (germline): SGHTA, FQGNSA. CDR3 sequence: CASSLGANNQPQHF. CDR3 DNA sequence: TGTGCCAGCAGCTTAGGAGCCAACAATCAGCCCCAGCATTTT.

The genes are TRBV5-4 and TRBJ2-5, with TRBD2 matching over 8 bases. This CDR3 is built from 14 residues. V lost 4 bases, J lost 5 bases, and 7 bases stayed unmatched. CDR1 SGHNT and CDR2 YYREEE come from the germline V gene (reference sequence). CDR3 loop: CASSGPTGGETQYF. In DNA form, the CDR3 reads TGTGCCAGCAGCGGCCCAACGGGGGGGGAGACCCAGTACTTC.